This T cell receptor beta chain derives from a study of cytomegalovirus exposure and HLA in healthy donors. Study-wide points: Later analysis indicated greater clonal expansion among HLA-associated TCR beta chains than among equally common other chains. High specificity and sensitivity for cytomegalovirus status were reported for the classifier. Owing to their indistinguishability, certain V segments, notably TRBV6-2 and TRBV6-3, were excluded.

V was cut by 10 bases and J by 3 bases, with 12 bases left in between. CDR3 length equals 12 residues. Germline-derived CDR1 and CDR2 are MNHNY and SVGAGI (reference sequence). Primers: 60 Vbeta forward and 13 Jbeta reverse. Study processing details: Later, an analysis found approximately 80 million unique TCR beta chains, and some 10 million of these were shared. Here immunoSEQ multiplex PCR was the method, and the copy in TCRdb shows in-frame clones only, minus some. V, J and clone size are taken as reported in that table, and D and trimming were inferred from the DNA itself. The sample has over 150,000 clones, roughly 75% seen once. Turning to this clone: The antigen is undetermined.

Sequencing used PBMCs. The sequence came from a man aged 25 to 40 in good health and CMV-seropositive. V gene TRBV6-6 combines with J gene TRBJ1-2, with unresolved D. The CDR3 DNA reads as TGTGCCACCCGCCTCGGGGACTATGGCTACACCTTC. Protein product: CATRLGDYGYTF.